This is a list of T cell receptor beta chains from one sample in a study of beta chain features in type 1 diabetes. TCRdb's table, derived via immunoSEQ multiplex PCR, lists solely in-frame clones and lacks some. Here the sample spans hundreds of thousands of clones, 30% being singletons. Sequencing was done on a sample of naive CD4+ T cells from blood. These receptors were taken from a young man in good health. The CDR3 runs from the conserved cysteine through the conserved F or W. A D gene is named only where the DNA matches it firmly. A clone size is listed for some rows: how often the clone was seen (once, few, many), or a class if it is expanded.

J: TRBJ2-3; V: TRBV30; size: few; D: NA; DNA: TGTGCCTGGAGTGGGACAGTCGGCGATACGCAGTATTTT; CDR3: CAWSGTVGDTQYF
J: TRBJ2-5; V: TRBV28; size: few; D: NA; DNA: NA; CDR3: CASSFLAGPTQYF
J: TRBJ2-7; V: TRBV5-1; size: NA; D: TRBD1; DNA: TGCGCCAGCAGCTACACCGACAGGGGACCCTACGAGCAGTACTTC; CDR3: CASSYTDRGPYEQYF
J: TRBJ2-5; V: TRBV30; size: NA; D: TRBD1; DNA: TGTGCCTCCGCGCAGGGGGCTTGGGAGACCCAGTACTTC; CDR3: CASAQGAWETQYF
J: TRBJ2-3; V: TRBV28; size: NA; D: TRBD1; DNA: TGTGCCAGCAGCTTGGGACAGGGGACAGATACGCAGTATTTT; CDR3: CASSLGQGTDTQYF
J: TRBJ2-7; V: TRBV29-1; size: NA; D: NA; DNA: TGCAGCGCGGGGGCTTCCTACTACGAGCAGTACTTC; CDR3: CSAGASYYEQYF
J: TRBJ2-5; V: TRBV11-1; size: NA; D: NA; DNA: TGTGCCAGCAGCTTAGATCGGACTCCGTGGACCCAGTACTTC; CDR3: CASSLDRTPWTQYF
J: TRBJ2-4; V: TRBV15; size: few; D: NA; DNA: TGTGCCACCAGCAGATTAAGGGAAAACATTCAGTACTTC; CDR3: CATSRLRENIQYF
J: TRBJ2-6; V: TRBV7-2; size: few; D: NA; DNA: TGTGCCAGCAGCCCCGGACTCAGCTCTGGGGCCAACGTCCTGACTTTC; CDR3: CASSPGLSSGANVLTF
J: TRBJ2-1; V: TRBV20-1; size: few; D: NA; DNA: TGCAGTGCTGCGCCAGACAATGAGCAGTTCTTC; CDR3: CSAAPDNEQFF
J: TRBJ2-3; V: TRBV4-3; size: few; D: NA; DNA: TGCGCCAGCAGCCAAGACCTTTATACGCAGTATTTT; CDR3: CASSQDLYTQYF
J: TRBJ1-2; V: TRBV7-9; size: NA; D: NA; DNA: TGTGCCAGCAGCCAGCTGACGGGAGTCTATGGCTACACCTTC; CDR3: CASSQLTGVYGYTF
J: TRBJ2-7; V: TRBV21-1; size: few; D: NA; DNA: TGTGCCAGCAGCAAAGCCGTCCCTAGCGGGAGGGTCCACGAGCAGTACTTC; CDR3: CASSKAVPSGRVHEQYF
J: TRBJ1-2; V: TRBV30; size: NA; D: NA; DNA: TGTGCCTGGAGTAGGGGGTTCCTCAACTATGGCTACACCTTC; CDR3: CAWSRGFLNYGYTF